The clone carrying this T cell receptor beta chain was detected a few times. Antigen specificity is unknown. The data originate from a study of response to subunit inactivated influenza vaccine. Whole-study findings and limits: Authors suggested seasonal influenza vaccinations each recruit few new T cells.

TCRdb re-derived calls from the RT-PCR reads in MiXCR, one entry per CDR3 protein. Of under 850,000 distinct CDR3 sequences listed, roughly 18% are singletons. The input for sequencing was PBMCs from blood, taken about 5 days after vaccination. This sequence originates from a man aged 45-65 years who received an inactivated influenza vaccine.

CDR3 bases: TGCGCCAGCAGCCAAGACATGGGGGTGGTATACAATGAGCAGTTCTTC. Encoded protein: CASSQDMGVVYNEQFF. The rearrangement uses TRBV4-3 and TRBJ2-1; TRBD1 or TRBD2 may be the D gene (5 bases each). The CDR3 runs 16 residues. V was trimmed by 0 bases and J by 4 bases, leaving 13 bases between them. The germline CDR1 and CDR2 sequences are LGHNA and YSLEER.